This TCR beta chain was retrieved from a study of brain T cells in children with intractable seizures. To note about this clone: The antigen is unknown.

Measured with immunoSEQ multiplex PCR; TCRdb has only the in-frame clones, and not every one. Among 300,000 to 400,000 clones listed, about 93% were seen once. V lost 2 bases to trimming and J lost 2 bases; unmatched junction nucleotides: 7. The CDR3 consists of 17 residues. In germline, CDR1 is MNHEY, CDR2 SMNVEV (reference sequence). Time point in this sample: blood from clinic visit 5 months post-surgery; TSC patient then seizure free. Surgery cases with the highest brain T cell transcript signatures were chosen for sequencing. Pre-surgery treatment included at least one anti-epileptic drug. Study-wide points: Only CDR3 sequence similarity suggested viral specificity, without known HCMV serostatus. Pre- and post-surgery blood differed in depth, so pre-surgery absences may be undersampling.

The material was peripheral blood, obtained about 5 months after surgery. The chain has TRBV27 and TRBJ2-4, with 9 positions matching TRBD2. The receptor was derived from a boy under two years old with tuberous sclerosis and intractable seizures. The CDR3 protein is CASSLAGGLSTKNIQYF. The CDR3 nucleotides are TGTGCCAGCAGTTTAGCGGGGGGGCTGTCAACCAAAAACATTCAGTACTTC.